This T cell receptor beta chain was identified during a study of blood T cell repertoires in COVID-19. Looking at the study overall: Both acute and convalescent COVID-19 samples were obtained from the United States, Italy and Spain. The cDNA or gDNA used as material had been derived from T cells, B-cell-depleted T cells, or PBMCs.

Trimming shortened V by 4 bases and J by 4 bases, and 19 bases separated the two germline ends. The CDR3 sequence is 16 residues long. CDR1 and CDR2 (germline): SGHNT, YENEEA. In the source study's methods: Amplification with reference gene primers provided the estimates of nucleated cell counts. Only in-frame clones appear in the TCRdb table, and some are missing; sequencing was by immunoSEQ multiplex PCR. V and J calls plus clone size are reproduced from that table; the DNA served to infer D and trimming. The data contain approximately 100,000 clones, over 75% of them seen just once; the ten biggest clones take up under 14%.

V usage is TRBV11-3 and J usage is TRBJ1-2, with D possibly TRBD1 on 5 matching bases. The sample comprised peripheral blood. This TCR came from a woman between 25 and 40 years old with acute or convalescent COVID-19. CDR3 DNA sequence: TGTGCCAGCAGCTCAGGAGGGGACGGACAACTCTATGGCTACACCTTC. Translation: CASSSGGDGQLYGYTF. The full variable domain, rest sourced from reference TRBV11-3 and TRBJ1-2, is EAGVVQSPRYKIIEKKQPVAFWCNPISGHNTLYWYLQNLGQGPELLIRYENEEAVDDSQLPKDRFSAERLKGVDSTLKIQPAELGDSAVYLCASSSGGDGQLYGYTFGSGTRLTVV.